This T cell receptor beta chain appears in the sequencing data of a study of beta chain features in type 1 diabetes. Overall study context: Across the samples, over 85 million sorted cells were examined in total. General study points: People with Type 1 diabetes carried modestly yet significantly shorter TCRB CDR3s in all four CD4+ subsets.

Comment on this clone: As yet, its antigen is unknown.

The authors reverse transcribed all of the isolated RNA, so sequencing captured expressed TCRB transcripts. Average reads for naive, central memory and regulatory T cell samples were some 3.9 million. TCRdb's table, derived via immunoSEQ multiplex PCR, lists solely in-frame clones and lacks some. Of around 250,000 clones listed, approximately 14% are singletons. V was clipped by 3 bases and J by 4 bases; unmatched bases: 2. The germline CDR1 and CDR2 sequences are KGHSH and LQKENI. The CDR3 has 14 residues. The gene calls are TRBV18 and TRBJ2-3, with TRBD2 matching 9 bases. Sequences were obtained from naive CD4+ T cells from blood. The source of this sequence is a man under 40 with type 1 diabetes. CDR3 region: CASSPSGRSDTQYF. The CDR3 nucleotides read TGTGCCAGCTCACCTAGCGGGAGATCAGATACGCAGTATTTT.